This TCR beta chain emerged from a study of cytomegalovirus exposure and HLA in healthy donors. PCR involved 60 Vbeta and 13 Jbeta primers. TCRdb's copy holds only in-frame clones and misses some; the assay was immunoSEQ multiplex PCR. Of about 130,000 clones detected, around 77% appear once; the ten largest clones hold 2% to 2.5%. A single count supports this clone. Its antigen is currently unknown. Study-wide results and limits: Roughly uniform depth of sequencing across donors was assumed in presence/absence analyses. Earlier analysis yielded a pattern in which most TCR beta V segments were productive about 90% or about 30% of the time. CMV serostatus was the only recorded immune exposure for donors. One variant, a missense change in DCLRE1C, was linked in a later analysis to TCR beta V- and J-gene trimming.

The TCR was taken from a man aged 30-40 years in good health and CMV-seronegative. Material for sequencing was PBMCs.

CDR3 in amino acids: CASSLTGTSYEQYF. As DNA, the CDR3 is TGTGCCAGCAGCTTGACCGGGACTTCCTACGAGCAGTACTTC. The V gene is TRBV5-4, the J gene TRBJ2-7; a possible D gene is TRBD2 (6 bases). Trimming left V 1 base short and J 1 base short, with 9 bases between. Germline CDR1 is SGHNT and CDR2 is YYREEE (reference sequence). This CDR3 has 14 residues.